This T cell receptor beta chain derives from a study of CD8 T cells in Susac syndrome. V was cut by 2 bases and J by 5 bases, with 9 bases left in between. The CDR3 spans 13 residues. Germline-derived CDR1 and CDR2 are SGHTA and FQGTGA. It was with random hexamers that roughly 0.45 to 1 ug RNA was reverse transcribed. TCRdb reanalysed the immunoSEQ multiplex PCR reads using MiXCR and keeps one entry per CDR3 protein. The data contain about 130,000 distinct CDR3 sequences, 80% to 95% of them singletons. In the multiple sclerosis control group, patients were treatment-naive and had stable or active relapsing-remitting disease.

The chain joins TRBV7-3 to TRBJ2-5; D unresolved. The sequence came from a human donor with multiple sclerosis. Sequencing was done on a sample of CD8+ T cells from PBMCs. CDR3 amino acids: CASSLFRRETQYF. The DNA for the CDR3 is TGTGCCAGCAGCTTATTCCGTCGGGAGACCCAGTACTTC.